This T cell receptor (beta chain) originates from a study of blood T cell repertoires in COVID-19. About the study: The cDNA or gDNA used as material had been derived from T cells, B-cell-depleted T cells, or PBMCs.

In the authors' workflow: Amplification from reference gene primers served as the basis for estimated nucleated cell counts. The table came from immunoSEQ multiplex PCR; TCRdb's copy has only in-frame clones and leaves some out. Clone size and V and J calls were adopted from that table, with D and trimming inferred from the DNA. The sample lists 150,000 to 200,000 clones, 82% occurring once. Clinical history as reported by participants underpinned cohort assignment. From germline, CDR1 is SGHRS and CDR2 YFSETQ. J lost 2 bases, V lost 5 bases, and 3 bases had no gene match. The CDR3 contains 14 residues.

The chain has TRBV5-1 and TRBJ1-5; TRBD1 matches 8 bases. The source is a woman aged 60-70 years with acute COVID-19. Specimen: PBMCs or T cells enriched from blood (not recorded which). The CDR3 DNA follows: TGCGCCAGCAGGCAGGGGGCCGGCAATCAGCCCCAGCATTTT. Amino acids: CASRQGAGNQPQHF.